This T cell receptor (beta chain) derives from a study of T-cell memory formation after mild COVID-19. Study-wide context: For the most part, TCR clusters were specific to one donor. Study-wide findings and caveats: The authors left the SARS-CoV-2 specificity of second-wave clones peaking on day 37 unconfirmed. Pre-infection memory already had some responding clones, implying cross-reactive memory joined.

UMIs and sample barcodes were carried by the TCR alpha and TCR beta cDNA libraries that 5'RACE produced using constant-segment primers. TCRdb re-called the 5' RACE reads with MiXCR, one entry per CDR3 protein. The sample gives just over 300,000 distinct CDR3 sequences, approximately 20% of which show up once; 20% to 25% is in the top ten. A few counts support this clonotype. The target antigen is unknown. CDR3 length: 14 amino acids. Trimming pared 0 bases from V and 0 bases from J, leaving 7 bases between. Germline CDR1 reads SGHRS; CDR2 reads YFSETQ. The source material was PBMCs or a T cell subset sorted from them (not recorded which). V usage is TRBV5-1 and J usage is TRBJ2-7, with D uncertain. The TCR originated in a man between 18 and 35 years old who had mild COVID-19 (a few samples of this study predate the infection). Cell type and time point are not known. CDR3 region: CASSLGQNSYEQYF. CDR3 DNA sequence: TGCGCCAGCAGCTTGGGGCAGAACTCCTACGAGCAGTACTTC.